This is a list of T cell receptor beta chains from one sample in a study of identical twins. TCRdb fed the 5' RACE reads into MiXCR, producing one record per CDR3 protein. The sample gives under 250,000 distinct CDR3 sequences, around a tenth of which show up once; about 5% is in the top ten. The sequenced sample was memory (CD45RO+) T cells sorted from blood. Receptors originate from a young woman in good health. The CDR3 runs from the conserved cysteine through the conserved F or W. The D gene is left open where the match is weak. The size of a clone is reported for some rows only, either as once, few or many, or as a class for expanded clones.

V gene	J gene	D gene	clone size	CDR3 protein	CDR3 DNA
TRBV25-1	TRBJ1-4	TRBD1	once	CATKLTGNEKLFF	TGTGCCACCAAATTGACAGGGAATGAAAAACTGTTTTTT
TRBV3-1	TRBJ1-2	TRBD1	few	CASSPGDRGYTF	TGTGCCAGCAGCCCTGGGGACAGAGGCTACACCTTC
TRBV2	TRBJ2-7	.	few	CASSEGGTYEQYF	TGTGCCAGCAGTGAAGGAGGAACCTACGAGCAGTACTTC
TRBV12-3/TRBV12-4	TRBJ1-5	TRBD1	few	CASSLPGQGAIQPQHF	TGTGCCAGCAGTCTTCCGGGACAGGGGGCAATTCAGCCCCAGCATTTT
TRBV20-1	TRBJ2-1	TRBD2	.	CSAKGLFNEQFF	TGCAGTGCCAAGGGACTATTCAATGAGCAGTTCTTC
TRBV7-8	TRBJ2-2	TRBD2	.	CASSSHRGANTGELFF	TGTGCCAGCAGCTCCCACCGGGGGGCGAACACCGGGGAGCTGTTTTTT
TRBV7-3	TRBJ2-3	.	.	CASSSGVDTQYF	TGTGCCAGCAGCTCCGGGGTGGATACGCAGTATTTT
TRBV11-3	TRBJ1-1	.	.	CASSKRFNTEAFF	TGTGCCAGCAGTAAACGGTTTAACACTGAAGCTTTCTTT
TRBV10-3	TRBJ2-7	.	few	CAITVQGYEQYF	TGTGCCATCACCGTACAGGGCTACGAGCAGTACTTC
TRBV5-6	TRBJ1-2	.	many	CASSLGGPDRYGYTF	TGTGCCAGCAGCTTGGGTGGGCCGGATCGCTATGGCTACACCTTC
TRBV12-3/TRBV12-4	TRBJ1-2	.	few	CASTRRESGGYTF	TGTGCCAGCACTAGGAGGGAGTCTGGTGGCTACACCTTC